These 2 T cell receptor beta chains were all obtained from the same sample, sequenced in a study of T cell responses to AZD1222 COVID-19 vaccine. Sequencing was performed with immunoSEQ multiplex PCR; in TCRdb, only in-frame clones are kept and a portion is missing. This table has about 78,000 clones, about 82% appearing once. Specimen: peripheral blood, collected on day 0 of AZD1222 vaccination. The source is an adult in good health.

The V call is TRBV6-2 or TRBV6-3, the J call TRBJ2-1, with 9 bases aligning to TRBD2. This CDR3 spans 14 amino acids. Germline CDR1 reads MNHEY; CDR2 reads SVGEGT. The V segment lost 7 bases and the J segment 8 bases; nucleotides outside the gene matches: 9. In DNA form, the CDR3 reads TGTGCCAGCACCCCGGCTAGCGGGATCTATGAGCAGTTCTTC. Translated, it gives CASTPASGIYEQFF.

This clone was counted between two and nine times. The J gene is TRBJ1-1, the V gene TRBV6-2 or TRBV6-3; D ambiguous. The CDR3 totals 17 residues. V dropped 0 bases and J dropped 0 bases, with 14 bases sitting between them. Germline V gives CDR1 MNHEY, CDR2 SVGEGT. CDR3 residues: CASSYSARTLMNTEAFF. CDR3 sequence (DNA): TGTGCCAGCAGTTACTCGGCCCGGACCCTCATGAACACTGAAGCTTTCTTT.